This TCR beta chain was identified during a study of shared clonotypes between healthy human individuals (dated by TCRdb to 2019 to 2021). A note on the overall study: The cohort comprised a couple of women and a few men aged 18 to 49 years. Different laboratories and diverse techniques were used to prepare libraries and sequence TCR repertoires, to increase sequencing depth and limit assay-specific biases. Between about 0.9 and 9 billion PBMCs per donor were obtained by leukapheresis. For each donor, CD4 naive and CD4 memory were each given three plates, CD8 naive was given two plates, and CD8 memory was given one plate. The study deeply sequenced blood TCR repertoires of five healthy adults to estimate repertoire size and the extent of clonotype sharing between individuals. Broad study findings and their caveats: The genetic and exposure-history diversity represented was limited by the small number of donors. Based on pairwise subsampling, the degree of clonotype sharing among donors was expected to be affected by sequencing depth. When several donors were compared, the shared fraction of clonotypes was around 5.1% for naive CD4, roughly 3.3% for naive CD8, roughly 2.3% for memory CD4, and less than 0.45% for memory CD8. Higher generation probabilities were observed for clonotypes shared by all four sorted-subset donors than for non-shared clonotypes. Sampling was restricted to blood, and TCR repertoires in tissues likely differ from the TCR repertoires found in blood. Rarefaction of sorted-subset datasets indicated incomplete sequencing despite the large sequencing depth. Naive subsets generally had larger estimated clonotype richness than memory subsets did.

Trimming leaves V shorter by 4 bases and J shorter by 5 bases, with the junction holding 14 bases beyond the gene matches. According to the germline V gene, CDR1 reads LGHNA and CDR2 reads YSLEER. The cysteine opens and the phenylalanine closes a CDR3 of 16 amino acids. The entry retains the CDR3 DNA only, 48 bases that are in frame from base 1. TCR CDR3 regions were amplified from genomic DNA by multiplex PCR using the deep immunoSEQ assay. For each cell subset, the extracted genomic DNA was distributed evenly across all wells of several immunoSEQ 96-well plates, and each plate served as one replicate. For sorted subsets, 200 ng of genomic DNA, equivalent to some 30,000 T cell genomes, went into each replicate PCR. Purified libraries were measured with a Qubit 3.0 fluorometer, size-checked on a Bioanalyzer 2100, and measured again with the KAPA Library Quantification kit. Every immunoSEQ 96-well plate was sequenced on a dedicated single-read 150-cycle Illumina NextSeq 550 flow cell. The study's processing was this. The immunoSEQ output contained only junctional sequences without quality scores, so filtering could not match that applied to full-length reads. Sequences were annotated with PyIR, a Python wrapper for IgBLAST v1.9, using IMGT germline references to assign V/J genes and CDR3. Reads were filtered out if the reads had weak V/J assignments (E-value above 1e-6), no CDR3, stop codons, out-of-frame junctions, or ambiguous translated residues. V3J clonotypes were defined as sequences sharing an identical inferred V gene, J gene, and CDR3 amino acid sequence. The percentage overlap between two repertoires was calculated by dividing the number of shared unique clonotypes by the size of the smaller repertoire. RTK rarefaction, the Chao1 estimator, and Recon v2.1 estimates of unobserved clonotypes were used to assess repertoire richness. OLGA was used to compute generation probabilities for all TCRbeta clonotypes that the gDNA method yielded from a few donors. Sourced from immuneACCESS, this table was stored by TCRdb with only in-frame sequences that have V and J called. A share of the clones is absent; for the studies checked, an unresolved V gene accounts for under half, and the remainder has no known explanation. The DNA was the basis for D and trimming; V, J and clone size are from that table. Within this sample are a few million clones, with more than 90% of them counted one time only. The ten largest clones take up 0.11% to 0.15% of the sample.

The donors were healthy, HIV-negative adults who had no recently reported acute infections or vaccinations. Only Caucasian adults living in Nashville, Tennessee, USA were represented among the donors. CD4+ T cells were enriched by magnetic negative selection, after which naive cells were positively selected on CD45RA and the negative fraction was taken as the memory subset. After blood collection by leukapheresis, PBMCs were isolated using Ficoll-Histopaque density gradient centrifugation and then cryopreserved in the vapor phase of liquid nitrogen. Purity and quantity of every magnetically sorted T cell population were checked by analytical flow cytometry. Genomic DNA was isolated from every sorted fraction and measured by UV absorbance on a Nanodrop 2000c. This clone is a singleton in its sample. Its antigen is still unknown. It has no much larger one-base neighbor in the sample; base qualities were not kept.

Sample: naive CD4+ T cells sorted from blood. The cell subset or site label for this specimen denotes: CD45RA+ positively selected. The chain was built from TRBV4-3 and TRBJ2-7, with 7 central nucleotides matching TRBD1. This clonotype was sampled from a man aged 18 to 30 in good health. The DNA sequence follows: TGCGCCAGCAGCCGGACGGACAGGCAATTATTAAACGAGCAGTACTTC. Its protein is CASSRTDRQLLNEQYF.